A selection of T cell receptor beta chains follows, all from one sample in a study of blood T cell repertoires in COVID-19. Produced via immunoSEQ multiplex PCR; TCRdb's table is partial and in-frame only. The repertoire holds 140,000 or so clones, under 85% seen once, with 1.6% in the top ten. The material sequenced was PBMCs or T cells enriched from blood (not recorded which). Receptors originate from a woman between 18 and 29 years old who had been exposed to COVID-19. Each CDR3 is given with its conserved first and last residue. D genes are given only for firm matches. A clone size is listed for some rows: how often the clone was seen (once, few, many), or a class if it is expanded.

J: TRBJ2-7
D: .
V: TRBV6-2/TRBV6-3
size: .
DNA: TGTGCCAGCAGTTACGCCAGGACTATCGCCGAGCAGTACTTC
CDR3: CASSYARTIAEQYF

J: TRBJ2-7
D: TRBD1
V: TRBV27
size: .
DNA: TGTGCCAGCAGTTTAAAGGCAGGGGGTTTCTACGAGCAGTACTTC
CDR3: CASSLKAGGFYEQYF

J: TRBJ2-1
D: TRBD2
V: TRBV6-4
size: .
DNA: TGTGCCAGCAGTCTGGACGGGACTAGCGGGTTAGGTGAGCAGTTCTTC
CDR3: CASSLDGTSGLGEQFF

J: TRBJ2-5
D: TRBD2
V: TRBV27
size: .
DNA: TGTGCCAGCAGGGTCGGGTGGGGAGGGCAAGAGACCCAGTACTTC
CDR3: CASRVGWGGQETQYF

J: TRBJ1-1
D: .
V: TRBV19
size: .
DNA: TGTGCCAGTATATCTCCGGGAAGAATGAACACTGAAGCTTTCTTT
CDR3: CASISPGRMNTEAFF

J: TRBJ1-2
D: .
V: TRBV3-1/TRBV3-2
size: .
DNA: TGTGCCAGCAGCCCCGGGACAACTAACATCTATGGCTACACCTTC
CDR3: CASSPGTTNIYGYTF

J: TRBJ2-3
D: .
V: TRBV2
size: few
DNA: TGTGCCAGCCCTCAGAAAAGCACAGATACGCAGTATTTT
CDR3: CASPQKSTDTQYF

J: TRBJ1-2
D: .
V: TRBV30
size: .
DNA: TGTGCCTGGAGCCTGGACAGTAACTATGGCTACACCTTC
CDR3: CAWSLDSNYGYTF

J: TRBJ2-3
D: TRBD1
V: TRBV6-2/TRBV6-3
size: .
DNA: TGTGCCAGCAGTCCAACCGGGACAGGGTTCGATACGCAGTATTTT
CDR3: CASSPTGTGFDTQYF

J: TRBJ1-1
D: .
V: TRBV7-8
size: .
DNA: TGTGCCAGCAGCCCAGCCCGGGACACTGAAGCTTTCTTT
CDR3: CASSPARDTEAFF

J: TRBJ1-6
D: .
V: TRBV5-4
size: once
DNA: TGTGCCAGCAGCGTGCAGGGGTCCTATAATTCACCCCTCCACTTT
CDR3: CASSVQGSYNSPLHF

J: TRBJ2-2
D: TRBD1
V: TRBV6-6
size: .
DNA: TGTGCCAGCAGTCCTGGACAGGGTCACACCGGGGAGCTGTTTTTT
CDR3: CASSPGQGHTGELFF

J: TRBJ1-2
D: TRBD1
V: TRBV30
size: .
DNA: TGTGCCTGGATTACGGGACAGGGGGCCTATGGCTACACCTTC
CDR3: CAWITGQGAYGYTF

J: TRBJ1-5
D: .
V: TRBV12-3/TRBV12-4
size: once
DNA: TGTGCCAGCAGCGAGACCTATGGGGCGCCCCAGCATTTT
CDR3: CASSETYGAPQHF

J: TRBJ2-5
D: .
V: TRBV6-5
size: .
DNA: TGTGCCAGCAGTCCCCCTGCAGGGGAGACCCAGTACTTC
CDR3: CASSPPAGETQYF

J: TRBJ2-5
D: TRBD2
V: TRBV29-1
size: .
DNA: TGCAGCGTTGAAGGCCCGGGACTAGCGGGAGGCCAAGAGACCCAGTACTTC
CDR3: CSVEGPGLAGGQETQYF

J: TRBJ1-2
D: .
V: TRBV7-2
size: .
DNA: TGTGCCAGCAGCTCTAGCCTGACAGGCGCCGATGGCTACACCTTC
CDR3: CASSSSLTGADGYTF

J: TRBJ2-1
D: TRBD2
V: TRBV2
size: .
DNA: TGTGCCAGCAGCGGATCCCGCGGGGGTATCAATGAGCAGTTCTTC
CDR3: CASSGSRGGINEQFF

J: TRBJ2-7
D: .
V: TRBV2
size: .
DNA: TGTGCCGGAGGGACAGCGTCCTACGAGCAGTACTTC
CDR3: CAGGTASYEQYF

J: TRBJ2-2
D: TRBD1
V: TRBV11-3
size: .
DNA: TGTGCCAGCAGCTTAGGGCAGGGGGACACCGGGGAGCTGTTTTTT
CDR3: CASSLGQGDTGELFF

J: TRBJ2-5
D: TRBD2
V: TRBV11-2
size: .
DNA: TGTGCCAGCAGCACCGGGGGGCTAGCGGGACAAGAGACCCAGTACTTC
CDR3: CASSTGGLAGQETQYF

J: TRBJ2-2
D: TRBD2
V: TRBV11-2
size: .
DNA: TGTGCCAGCAGCTTAACTAGCGGGAGGGCCGGGGAGCTGTTTTTT
CDR3: CASSLTSGRAGELFF

J: TRBJ2-7
D: TRBD2
V: TRBV11-2
size: once
DNA: TGTGCCAGCAGCTTAGGGTGGACTAGCGGCTCCTACGAGCAGTACTTC
CDR3: CASSLGWTSGSYEQYF

J: TRBJ2-7
D: .
V: TRBV3-1/TRBV3-2
size: .
DNA: TGTGCCAGCAGCCAAGCCAGCTACGAGCAGTACTTC
CDR3: CASSQASYEQYF

J: TRBJ1-2
D: .
V: TRBV7-2
size: few
DNA: TGTGCCAGCAGCTTGGCGGCACGCGGGAATAACTATGGCTACACCTTC
CDR3: CASSLAARGNNYGYTF

J: TRBJ1-5
D: .
V: TRBV6-5
size: .
DNA: TGTGCTGCGCGGGCCCAGGCTAATCAGCCCCAGCATTTT
CDR3: CAARAQANQPQHF

J: TRBJ1-2
D: TRBD1
V: TRBV4-1
size: .
DNA: TGCGCCAGCAGCCAAGTACAGGGGGTTAACTATGGCTACACCTTC
CDR3: CASSQVQGVNYGYTF

J: TRBJ1-1
D: TRBD1
V: TRBV6-1
size: .
DNA: TGTGCCAGCAGTGACGGAACAGGGGTATTTAACACTGAAGCTTTCTTT
CDR3: CASSDGTGVFNTEAFF

J: TRBJ2-7
D: TRBD1
V: TRBV5-1
size: .
DNA: TGCGCCAGCAGCGCCCCGGGACAGGGGAGGTACGAGCAGTACTTC
CDR3: CASSAPGQGRYEQYF

J: TRBJ2-1
D: .
V: TRBV4-2
size: .
DNA: TGTGCCAGCAGCCAACCCCGGAAGGGACTCCAGTTCTTC
CDR3: CASSQPRKGLQFF

J: TRBJ2-3
D: TRBD2
V: TRBV5-1
size: once
DNA: TGCGCCAGCAGCCTAGCGGGAAGCACAGATACGCAGTATTTT
CDR3: CASSLAGSTDTQYF

J: TRBJ2-1
D: .
V: TRBV7-9
size: .
DNA: TGTGCCAGCACCCGATCCCCCCGGGATGAGCAGTTCTTC
CDR3: CASTRSPRDEQFF

J: TRBJ1-1
D: .
V: TRBV7-2
size: .
DNA: TGTGCCAGCAGCCTAGGCGGGCTTTCCACTGAAGCTTTCTTT
CDR3: CASSLGGLSTEAFF

J: TRBJ1-5
D: .
V: TRBV30
size: .
DNA: TGTGCCTGGAGTCCCAATAGCAATCAGCCCCAGCATTTT
CDR3: CAWSPNSNQPQHF

J: TRBJ1-1
D: .
V: TRBV29-1
size: .
DNA: TGCAGCGTTGAAGAAGGGGAAAACACTGAAGCTTTCTTT
CDR3: CSVEEGENTEAFF

J: TRBJ2-5
D: TRBD1
V: TRBV9
size: .
DNA: TGTGCCAGCAGCGTCGACAGGGGAGAGACCCAGTACTTC
CDR3: CASSVDRGETQYF

J: TRBJ1-5
D: .
V: TRBV20-1
size: .
DNA: TGCAGTGCTAGTCTAGCAGGGGCTTTCAATCAGCCCCAGCATTTT
CDR3: CSASLAGAFNQPQHF

J: TRBJ2-7
D: TRBD2
V: TRBV18
size: .
DNA: TGTGCCAGCTCAGGAGGGACTAGCGGGAGTTCACCTTACGAGCAGTACTTC
CDR3: CASSGGTSGSSPYEQYF

J: TRBJ1-1
D: TRBD1
V: TRBV28
size: .
DNA: TGTGCCAGCAGTTTCCGGACAGGGGGCGTCATCACTGAAGCTTTCTTT
CDR3: CASSFRTGGVITEAFF

J: TRBJ1-2
D: .
V: TRBV10-3
size: .
DNA: TGTGCCATCAGTGGCGGATCGAACTATGGCTACACCTTC
CDR3: CAISGGSNYGYTF

J: TRBJ1-4
D: .
V: TRBV30
size: .
DNA: TGTGCCTGGACTACCGGGACACTTGATGAAAAACTGTTTTTT
CDR3: CAWTTGTLDEKLFF

J: TRBJ1-2
D: .
V: TRBV28
size: .
DNA: TGTGCCAGCAGTTCCCCAACAATATCCTATGGCTACACCTTC
CDR3: CASSSPTISYGYTF

J: TRBJ2-1
D: TRBD2
V: TRBV7-9
size: .
DNA: TGTGCCAGCAGCTTAGCCGGGACTAGCGGGAGGGTCTACAATGAGCAGTTCTTC
CDR3: CASSLAGTSGRVYNEQFF

J: TRBJ2-1
D: TRBD2
V: TRBV2
size: .
DNA: TGTGCCAGCAGGGTGAGCGGGAGGCAGTTCTTC
CDR3: CASRVSGRQFF

J: TRBJ2-1
D: .
V: TRBV11-3
size: .
DNA: TGTGCCAGCAGCCCCCAAGGGAGTCACCACGTCAATGAGCAGTTCTTC
CDR3: CASSPQGSHHVNEQFF

J: TRBJ2-7
D: TRBD2
V: TRBV3-1/TRBV3-2
size: once
DNA: TGTGCCAGCAGAAAACGACTAGCGGGAGGCTACGAGCAGTACTTC
CDR3: CASRKRLAGGYEQYF

J: TRBJ1-4
D: .
V: TRBV6-5
size: .
DNA: TGTGCCAGCAGTTACACGGGACACCGAGGGGAAAAACTGTTTTTT
CDR3: CASSYTGHRGEKLFF

J: TRBJ2-2
D: .
V: TRBV5-5
size: .
DNA: TGTGCCAGCAGCTCCCCTTGGCGGGATAACACCGGGGAGCTGTTTTTT
CDR3: CASSSPWRDNTGELFF

J: TRBJ1-2
D: .
V: TRBV20-1
size: .
DNA: TGCAGTGCTAGTAGACAGGTCGGAGTGGATGGCTACACCTTC
CDR3: CSASRQVGVDGYTF

J: TRBJ1-2
D: TRBD1
V: TRBV27
size: .
DNA: TGTGCCAGCAGTTCCCTCCGGACAGGTCCGTATGGCTACACCTTC
CDR3: CASSSLRTGPYGYTF

J: TRBJ2-7
D: .
V: TRBV4-2
size: .
DNA: TGTGCCAGCAGCCAGGACTTTGAGAGCTCCTACGAGCAGTACTTC
CDR3: CASSQDFESSYEQYF